Presented here are 19 T cell receptor beta chains from one specimen sequenced in a study of blood T cell repertoires in COVID-19. Sequencing used immunoSEQ multiplex PCR; TCRdb keeps in-frame clones, though not all of them. The sample gives some 310,000 clones, about nine tenths of which show up once; roughly 2.9% is in the top ten. Sequencing was carried out using peripheral blood. Every receptor here comes from a woman under 40 with COVID-19, enrolled during active disease.

The V gene is TRBV3-1 (or the pseudogene TRBV3-2), the J gene TRBJ2-5, with D maybe TRBD2 (5 bases). This CDR3 is built from 16 residues. Germline V gene lookup returns CDR1 LGHDT and CDR2 YNNKEL (reference sequence). With 2 bases removed from V and 5 bases from J, the gap between germline ends came to 18 bases. The CDR3 loop is CASSQSRTGVKETQYF. The CDR3 DNA sequence: TGTGCCAGCAGCCAATCTCGGACTGGGGTTAAGGAGACCCAGTACTTC.

V is TRBV5-6 and J is TRBJ1-5; D ambiguous. Germline V gene lookup returns CDR1 SGHDT and CDR2 YYEEEE. V dropped 2 bases and J dropped 7 bases, with 16 bases sitting between them. The CDR3 extends over 15 amino acids. Here the CDR3 reads CASSLSLRGFQPQHF. The CDR3 coding sequence is TGTGCCAGCAGCTTAAGTCTGCGGGGATTCCAGCCCCAGCATTTT.

V gene TRBV27 combines with J gene TRBJ2-7; D gene uncertain. Germline values: CDR1 MNHEY, CDR2 SMNVEV (reference sequence). The V and J ends lost 0 bases and 0 bases respectively, with 6 bases between them. This CDR3 is built from 14 residues. The CDR3 region has the DNA TGTGCCAGCAGTTTATCGGCTAGCTCCTACGAGCAGTACTTC. Protein sequence: CASSLSASSYEQYF.

The chain couples TRBV19 to TRBJ2-3; D possibly corresponds to TRBD1 (5 bases). Per the germline V gene, CDR1 is LNHDA and CDR2 is SQIVND (reference sequence). V was pared by 7 bases and J by 0 bases, with 11 bases between. The CDR3 has 14 amino acids. The CDR3 sequence: CASNAQESTDTQYF. CDR3 coding DNA: TGTGCCAGTAACGCACAGGAAAGCACAGATACGCAGTATTTT.

This rearrangement joins TRBV10-3 to TRBJ2-3, with D tentatively TRBD2 (6 bases). This CDR3 has 15 amino acids. The ends were cut back, 6 bases at V and 0 bases at J, with 13 bases in the middle. The germline V gene encodes CDR1 ENHRY and CDR2 SYGVKD. CDR3 sequence reads: CAIRAGTPSTDTQYF. CDR3 DNA sequence: TGTGCCATCAGGGCCGGGACTCCTAGCACAGATACGCAGTATTTT.

The chain couples TRBV10-2 to TRBJ1-1; D possibly corresponds to TRBD1 (6 bases). Germline-derived CDR1 and CDR2 are WSHSY and SAAADI. This CDR3 region has 16 residues. V dropped 4 bases and J dropped 3 bases, with 18 bases sitting between them. Here the CDR3 DNA reads TGCGCCAGCAGTGGCCTGGGGGCAGTGTGGGACACTGAAGCTTTCTTT. Protein: CASSGLGAVWDTEAFF.

CDR3 residues: CASSPTGTVSSPLHF. The CDR3 bases are TGTGCCAGCAGTCCTACCGGGACAGTGAGTTCACCCCTCCACTTT. The gene calls are TRBV27 and TRBJ1-6; 7 bases match TRBD1. Germline V gives CDR1 MNHEY, CDR2 SMNVEV (reference sequence). This CDR3 region has 15 residues. V lost 5 bases to trimming and J lost 9 bases; unmatched junction nucleotides: 10.

The chain carries TRBV6-5 and TRBJ2-5, with TRBD1 identical over 7 bases. V was pared by 6 bases and J by 3 bases, with 4 bases of the junction left unmatched. The germline gives CDR1 MNHEY, CDR2 SVGAGI. CDR3 length: 13 amino acids. CDR3 coding DNA: TGTGCCAGCAGATCAACAGGGGAAGAGACCCAGTACTTC. Protein sequence: CASRSTGEETQYF.

The CDR3 is CASSLQGGRYGYTF. The DNA for the CDR3 is TGTGCCAGCAGTTTACAGGGTGGACGCTATGGCTACACCTTC. The V gene is TRBV28, the J gene TRBJ1-2; D is possibly TRBD1 (5 bases). Germline CDR1 is MDHEN and CDR2 is SYDVKM. Deletions cut 2 bases from V and 4 bases from J, with 11 bases between. This CDR3 region has 14 residues.

The rearrangement links TRBV3-1 (or the pseudogene TRBV3-2) to TRBJ2-1; perhaps TRBD1 as D (5 bases). The CDR3 spans 18 residues. The germline CDR1 and CDR2 sequences are LGHDT and YNNKEL (reference sequence). With 1 base removed from V and 2 bases from J, the gap between germline ends came to 18 bases. The CDR3 nucleotides read TGTGCCAGCAGCCAAGGAAATATCCCCACAGGTACCTACAATGAGCAGTTCTTC. This encodes CASSQGNIPTGTYNEQFF.

The CDR3: CASRGRASSYNEQFF. For the CDR3, the DNA is TGTGCCAGCAGGGGCAGGGCCTCTTCCTACAATGAGCAGTTCTTC. The J gene is TRBJ2-1, the V gene TRBV27; a weak D match, TRBD1 (5 bases). Trimming cost V 6 bases and J 1 base, with 13 bases left between them. There are 15 residues in the CDR3. CDR1 is MNHEY and CDR2 is SMNVEV in the germline V gene (reference sequence).

This clone was counted a single time. This chain connects TRBV11-2 to TRBJ2-3; the match to TRBD2 covers 10 bases. Unmatched junction bases numbered 5, after V lost 5 bases and J lost 3 bases. This CDR3 is 15 amino acids long. Germline V CDR1 and CDR2: SGHAT, FQNNGV. The CDR3: CASSTGLAETDTQYF. The CDR3 DNA reads TGTGCCAGCAGCACCGGACTAGCGGAAACAGATACGCAGTATTTT.

This rearrangement joins TRBV11-2 to TRBJ2-2; a weak D match, TRBD2 (6 bases). Germline lookup yields CDR1 SGHAT and CDR2 FQNNGV. Between the trimmed V and J ends, which lost 1 base and 1 base, there was a span of 10 bases. The CDR3 is made up of 16 amino acids. DNA of the CDR3: TGTGCCAGCAGCTTAGGGAGTAGCGGGAACACCGGGGAGCTGTTTTTT. Residues: CASSLGSSGNTGELFF.

The chain recombines TRBV18 with TRBJ1-1; D not resolved. Trimming left V 2 bases short and J 2 bases short, with 12 bases between. Germline loops: CDR1 KGHSH, CDR2 LQKENI. The CDR3 contains 15 residues. CDR3 loop: CASSPSTVSNTEAFF. In nucleotides, the CDR3 is TGTGCCAGCTCACCAAGTACAGTCTCTAACACTGAAGCTTTCTTT.

CDR3 DNA: TGTGCCAGCAGCTTTGGACTAAGCACAGATACGCAGTATTTT. Amino acid sequence: CASSFGLSTDTQYF. The chain joins TRBV7-2 to TRBJ2-3, with TRBD2 as a possible D gene (6 bases). This CDR3 is built from 14 residues. The germline V gene encodes CDR1 SGHTA and CDR2 FQGNSA. The V and J ends lost 3 bases and 0 bases respectively, with 7 bases between them.

The chain has TRBV5-1 and TRBJ2-7; D remains unclear. The CDR3 runs 15 residues. CDR1 is SGHRS, CDR2 YFSETQ, per germline. The ends were cut back, 0 bases at V and 2 bases at J, with 12 bases in the middle. The chain's CDR3 is CASSLDMYSPYEQYF. In DNA form, the CDR3 reads TGCGCCAGCAGCTTGGATATGTACTCACCCTACGAGCAGTACTTC.

The chain couples TRBV12-5 to TRBJ1-1; tentatively, D is TRBD1 (6 bases). CDR3 size: 16 residues. From germline, CDR1 is LGHNT and CDR2 FRNRAP. With 1 base removed from V and 5 bases from J, the gap between germline ends came to 17 bases. This CDR3 reads CASGLGPNRAGTEAFF. The CDR3 DNA reads TGTGCTAGTGGTTTGGGACCCAACAGGGCAGGTACTGAAGCTTTCTTT.

This chain joins TRBV15 and TRBJ2-7, with a possible D match to TRBD1 (5 bases). Germline assignment: CDR1 LNHNV and CDR2 YYDKDF (reference sequence). The length of the CDR3 is 14 residues. The V end lost 0 bases, the J end lost 2 bases, and 8 bases lay between the germline ends. The CDR3: CATSRDDSTYEQYF. In nucleotides, the CDR3 is TGTGCCACCAGCAGAGATGACAGCACCTACGAGCAGTACTTC.

The chain carries TRBV7-2 and TRBJ1-1; possibly TRBD1 for D (5 bases). This CDR3 spans 14 amino acids. Trimming took off 5 bases at V and 8 bases at J, with 18 bases between the two ends. Germline CDR1 is SGHTA and CDR2 is FQGNSA. The DNA for the CDR3 is TGTGCCAGCAGCCCCGGGGGGTCAGGACGCGAAGCTTTCTTT. Encoded protein: CASSPGGSGREAFF.